The clone carrying this TCR beta chain was detected once. This entry is derived from a study of blood T cell repertoires in COVID-19. Whole-study context: Some COVID-19 samples were acute and others convalescent; all came from the United States, Italy and Spain. From T cells, B-cell-depleted T cells, or PBMCs came the material, which was cDNA or gDNA.

In the original processing: Using reference gene primer amplification, nucleated cell counts were estimated. Sequenced by immunoSEQ multiplex PCR; TCRdb stores in-frame clones only, minus some. V and J calls and clone size are given by that table; D and trimming were obtained from the DNA. There are more than 300,000 clones in the sample; around 92% occur only once, and under 6.5% lies in the top ten. Looked up from germline, CDR1 is SGHAT and CDR2 is FQNNGV. The CDR3 spans 19 residues. V was clipped by 5 bases and J by 3 bases; unmatched bases: 17. Sequencing used peripheral blood. V and J are TRBV11-2 and TRBJ2-2; TRBD1 aligns across 8 bases. This clonotype originated in a man younger than 35 who had recovered from COVID-19. CDR3 coding DNA: TGTGCCAGCAGCCTTATGGACAGGGAATGGGCTGTAGACACCGGGGAGCTGTTTTTT. Translated, it gives CASSLMDREWAVDTGELFF.